A selection of T cell receptor beta chains follows, all from one sample in a study of identifying expanded T cells in peripheral blood. TCRdb's copy holds only in-frame clones and misses some; the assay was immunoSEQ multiplex PCR. Of just under 65,000 clones in the sample, more than 75% were seen once. Sequenced sample: blood. The receptors were gathered from a person aged 18-70 years in good health. Both conserved end residues are part of each CDR3. Each record gives: V gene, D gene, clone size, J gene, CDR3 DNA, CDR3 protein. D genes are given only for firm matches. Clone size is stated in some rows and not others, as once, few, many or a class when expanded.

>TRBV10-3|TRBD1|.|TRBJ1-1
TGTGCCATCATGGGGGGGTACGGACAGGCGCAAGCTTTCTTT
CAIMGGYGQAQAFF
>TRBV2|.|.|TRBJ1-3
TGTGCCAGCAGTGAACAGGAGCCGAGCTCTGGAAACACCATATATTTT
CASSEQEPSSGNTIYF
>TRBV5-8|.|.|TRBJ2-1
TGTGCCAGCAGCCTGGCTACAGCCTACTTATCGGAGCAGTTCTTC
CASSLATAYLSEQFF
>TRBV19|TRBD1|.|TRBJ2-1
TGTGCCAGTAAGAGCAGGGGGCTTTACAATGAGCAGTTCTTC
CASKSRGLYNEQFF
>TRBV6-4|.|.|TRBJ2-2
TGTGCCAGCAGAAGGACAGACCGACCGAACACCGGGGAGCTGTTTTTT
CASRRTDRPNTGELFF
>TRBV19|TRBD2|.|TRBJ2-2
TGTGCCAGTACCGACACCGGACTAGCGGGAGGGCCAGGCCTACACACCGGGGAGCTGTTTTTT
CASTDTGLAGGPGLHTGELFF
>TRBV5-1|.|.|TRBJ2-3
TGCGCCAGCAGCCGGTCGGGGGCTAGCACAGATACGCAGTATTTT
CASSRSGASTDTQYF
>TRBV6-4|TRBD2|.|TRBJ2-3
TGTGCCAGCAGTGAGTCTAGCGGAGGAACAGATACGCAGTATTTT
CASSESSGGTDTQYF
>TRBV19|.|once|TRBJ2-3
TGTGCCAGTAGTATGGGACTTAGCACAGATACGCAGTATTTT
CASSMGLSTDTQYF
>TRBV2|.|.|TRBJ2-1
TGTGCCAGCGGCCAGAGGGACCAAAACAATGAGCAGTTCTTC
CASGQRDQNNEQFF
>TRBV6-5|.|.|TRBJ2-7
TGTGCCAGCAGCTCACCTGGGTTAGGGTCCTACGAGCAGTACTTC
CASSSPGLGSYEQYF
>TRBV4-3|.|.|TRBJ2-6
TGCGCCAGCAGCCAAGACTCTGGGGCCAACGTCCTGACTTTC
CASSQDSGANVLTF
>TRBV30|.|.|TRBJ1-2
TGTGCCTGGAGTGGCAGTCTCGTCTATGGCTACACCTTC
CAWSGSLVYGYTF
>TRBV15|.|.|TRBJ2-5
TGTGCCACCCGGGTCTCGAGGCTGAAAGAGACCCAGTACTTC
CATRVSRLKETQYF
>TRBV7-8|TRBD2|.|TRBJ2-3
TGTGCCAGCAGCTTAGCGAGACTAGCGGATAGCACAGATACGCAGTATTTT
CASSLARLADSTDTQYF
>TRBV19|.|.|TRBJ2-4
TGTGCCAGTATGTCGGGGGCAGGGGCCAAAAACATTCAGTACTTC
CASMSGAGAKNIQYF
>TRBV6-1|.|.|TRBJ1-2
TGTGCCAGCCTGACGGACAGTTGGGGCTACACCTTC
CASLTDSWGYTF
>TRBV2|.|once|TRBJ2-5
TGTGCCAGCAGTGACTCCGGGAGAGCCGGGGAGACCCAGTACTTC
CASSDSGRAGETQYF
>TRBV5-1|TRBD1|.|TRBJ2-1
TGCGCCAGCAGCGGGCCCCGGGACAGGGCCTCCTACAATGAGCAGTTCTTC
CASSGPRDRASYNEQFF
>TRBV6-1|TRBD2|.|TRBJ2-2
TGTGCCAGCAGTGTACTAAGCGGGGGGAACACCGGGGAGCTGTTTTTT
CASSVLSGGNTGELFF
>TRBV28|.|.|TRBJ2-7
TGTGCCAGCAGTTTACGAAGGTACGAGCAGTACTTC
CASSLRRYEQYF
>TRBV11-2|.|.|TRBJ2-7
TGTGCCAGCAGCTCGGTGAGGGGGAACTCCTACGAGCAGTACTTC
CASSSVRGNSYEQYF
>TRBV5-6|.|.|TRBJ2-7
TGTGCCAGCAGCTCCTCCTACGAGCAGTACTTC
CASSSSYEQYF
>TRBV15|TRBD2|.|TRBJ2-1
TGTGCCACCAGCACGGGAGGGGGCAATGAGCAGTTCTTC
CATSTGGGNEQFF
>TRBV7-6|TRBD1|.|TRBJ1-6
TGTGCCAGCAGACCGACAGGGTCTAATTCACCCCTCCACTTT
CASRPTGSNSPLHF
>TRBV6-4|.|few|TRBJ1-5
TGTGCCAGCAGTGAGGTGGCAGGGAACAATCAGCCCCAGCATTTT
CASSEVAGNNQPQHF
>TRBV15|TRBD1|once|TRBJ2-2
TGTGCCACCAGCAGAGATGACAGGGCCCCCGGGGAGCTGTTTTTT
CATSRDDRAPGELFF
>TRBV13|.|once|TRBJ2-4
TGTGCCAGCAGCTCCCGGGGGCTGAACATTCAGTACTTC
CASSSRGLNIQYF
>TRBV7-3|TRBD1|once|TRBJ1-1
TGTGCCAGCAGCCGTACAGGGGATAGGACTGAAGCTTTCTTT
CASSRTGDRTEAFF
>TRBV21-1|.|.|TRBJ1-2
TGTGCCAGCAGCAAACCCGTCGGGACGGACTATGGCTACACCTTC
CASSKPVGTDYGYTF
>TRBV5-4|TRBD2|few|TRBJ2-1
TGTGCCAGCAGCTCGGGACTAGTAAGCCACAATGAGCAGTTCTTC
CASSSGLVSHNEQFF
>TRBV28|.|once|TRBJ1-6
TGTGCCAGCAGTTTGTTGAGGGTTAATTCACCCCTCCACTTT
CASSLLRVNSPLHF
>TRBV6-6|TRBD1|.|TRBJ2-7
TGTGCCACTGGGACAGGGATTAAGATGTTC
CATGTGIKMF
>TRBV28|TRBD1|.|TRBJ2-5
TGTGCCAGCAGCTCGACAGGGTGGGTTCAAGAGACCCAGTACTTC
CASSSTGWVQETQYF
>TRBV15|TRBD2|.|TRBJ2-7
TGTGCCACCAGCAGAGGGGGCACTAGCGGGCAGTACTTC
CATSRGGTSGQYF
>TRBV19|TRBD2|.|TRBJ2-7
TGTGCCAGTAGTATAACGGGGGGAGCACCGTACGAGCAGTACTTC
CASSITGGAPYEQYF
>TRBV18|.|.|TRBJ2-2
TGTGCCAGCTCACCAAAAGGGCACACCGGGGAGCTGTTTTTT
CASSPKGHTGELFF
>TRBV4-1|.|.|TRBJ2-3
TGCGCCAGCAGCCAAGCCCCCCTCACAGATACGCAGTATTTT
CASSQAPLTDTQYF
>TRBV7-2|TRBD2|.|TRBJ2-3
TGTGCCAGCAGCCCTACGGGACTAGCGGGAGTATTTTCAGATACGCAGTATTTT
CASSPTGLAGVFSDTQYF
>TRBV10-1|.|.|TRBJ1-2
TGCGCCAGCAGTGAACTGACGCTCCACTATGGCTACACCTTC
CASSELTLHYGYTF
>TRBV5-5|.|once|TRBJ1-2
TGTGCCAGCAGCTCAGACGGGAACTATGGCTACACCTTC
CASSSDGNYGYTF
>TRBV6-4|TRBD1|few|TRBJ2-2
TGTGCCAGCAGTGAGGGGACAGGGGGCACCGGGGAGCTGTTTTTT
CASSEGTGGTGELFF
>TRBV25-1|.|.|TRBJ1-1
TGTGCCAGCAGTGCTGTACAGGAAGCTTTCTTT
CASSAVQEAFF
>TRBV30|.|few|TRBJ1-1
TGTGCCTGGAGTGCAGGGGCAAACACTGAAGCTTTCTTT
CAWSAGANTEAFF
>TRBV5-8|TRBD2|.|TRBJ2-2
TGTGCCAGCAGCTACCCCGTGCGCCTAGCGGGAGTTACCGGGGAGCTGTTTTTT
CASSYPVRLAGVTGELFF
>TRBV28|TRBD1|few|TRBJ2-7
TGTGCCAGCAGTTCCGTAGGGACAGGGGACTACGAGCAGTACTTC
CASSSVGTGDYEQYF
>TRBV10-1|.|.|TRBJ2-7
TGCGCCAGCAGTGAGTCGGTCCAACGAGCCTTACAGTACTTC
CASSESVQRALQYF
>TRBV9|.|.|TRBJ2-2
TGTGCCAGCAGCGTAGCCTCCGGACAAGGGGCTGTTGGCGGGGAGCTGTTTTTT
CASSVASGQGAVGGELFF
>TRBV19|.|.|TRBJ2-7
TGTGCCAGTAGTATAGCCGGAGGACGCTACGAGCAGTACTTC
CASSIAGGRYEQYF
>TRBV30|.|.|TRBJ2-5
TGTGCCACGAACGAAGAGACCCAGTACTTC
CATNEETQYF
>TRBV28|TRBD1|many|TRBJ1-3
TGTGCCAGCAGCCGGGACAGGGCTGGAAACACCATATATTTT
CASSRDRAGNTIYF
>TRBV10-2|.|.|TRBJ2-7
TGCGCCAGCAGAGATGGGACATGGCACTACGAGCAGTACTTC
CASRDGTWHYEQYF
>TRBV18|TRBD1|.|TRBJ2-3
TGTGCCAGCTCACCGCCCGGGACAGGGGCCACAGATACGCAGTATTTT
CASSPPGTGATDTQYF
>TRBV5-5|.|.|TRBJ2-2
TGTGCCAGCAGCTTGGCTGAGGGAGGGGAGCTGTTTTTT
CASSLAEGGELFF
>TRBV30|TRBD1|.|TRBJ1-6
TGTGCCTGGAGACCCCCGGGACAGGGTTATTCACCCCTCCACTTT
CAWRPPGQGYSPLHF
>TRBV30|TRBD1|.|TRBJ2-7
TGTGCTTCGGGACAGGAGTCCTGGGAGCAGTACTTC
CASGQESWEQYF
>TRBV9|.|.|TRBJ2-1
TGTGCCAGCAGCGGGAGGGCGAACGATGAGCAGTTCTTC
CASSGRANDEQFF
>TRBV7-6|TRBD1|.|TRBJ1-2
TGTGCCAGCGGACAGGGTGGCTATGGCTACACCTTC
CASGQGGYGYTF
>TRBV30|.|once|TRBJ1-1
TGTGCCTGGAGTGTAATCCCAGGCACCGGGAACACTGAAGCTTTCTTT
CAWSVIPGTGNTEAFF
>TRBV28|TRBD1|.|TRBJ1-6
TGTGCCAGCAGTTTACCGGACAGGGAAAATTCACCCCTCCACTTT
CASSLPDRENSPLHF